Listed below are T cell receptor beta chains from one sample, sequenced in a study of cytomegalovirus exposure and HLA in healthy donors. Data came from immunoSEQ multiplex PCR; TCRdb stores just in-frame clones and leaves some out. The sample holds 100,000 to 120,000 clones, 60% to 85% seen once. The specimen sequenced was PBMCs. These receptors originate from a male donor in good health and CMV-seronegative. Both conserved end residues are part of each CDR3. The D gene is left open where the match is weak. A row's size may be missing; if present it is once, few, many or a size class.

v_gene: TRBV4-2; abundance: -; d_gene: -; j_gene: TRBJ2-7; CDR3aa: CASTNSCEQYF; CDR3nt: TGTGCCAGCACCAATAGTTGCGAGCAGTACTTC
v_gene: TRBV5-1; abundance: -; d_gene: TRBD2; j_gene: TRBJ2-2; CDR3aa: CASSPSGTSITGELFF; CDR3nt: TGCGCCAGCAGTCCCAGCGGGACGTCGATCACCGGGGAGCTGTTTTTT
v_gene: TRBV7-3; abundance: -; d_gene: -; j_gene: TRBJ2-7; CDR3aa: CASSPHEGTPFSYEQYF; CDR3nt: TGTGCCAGCAGCCCTCATGAGGGGACTCCTTTCTCCTACGAGCAGTACTTC
v_gene: TRBV12-5; abundance: -; d_gene: TRBD2; j_gene: TRBJ2-2; CDR3aa: CASGLAQLAGYTGELFF; CDR3nt: TGTGCTAGTGGTTTGGCACAACTAGCGGGATACACCGGGGAGCTGTTTTTT
v_gene: TRBV2; abundance: -; d_gene: -; j_gene: TRBJ2-5; CDR3aa: CASSSDTGEETQYF; CDR3nt: TGTGCCAGCTCGAGCGACACGGGGGAGGAGACCCAGTACTTC
v_gene: TRBV7-2; abundance: few; d_gene: -; j_gene: TRBJ2-1; CDR3aa: CASSSRWSEQFF; CDR3nt: TGTGCCAGCAGCTCCCGGTGGAGTGAGCAGTTCTTC
v_gene: TRBV7-8; abundance: many; d_gene: TRBD1; j_gene: TRBJ2-3; CDR3aa: CASSSWTGSSFTDTQYF; CDR3nt: TGTGCCAGCAGCTCCTGGACAGGTAGTTCTTTCACAGATACGCAGTATTTT
v_gene: TRBV19; abundance: few; d_gene: TRBD1; j_gene: TRBJ1-5; CDR3aa: CASSIKDRPNQPQHF; CDR3nt: TGTGCCAGTAGTATTAAGGACAGGCCCAATCAGCCCCAGCATTTT
v_gene: TRBV4-1; abundance: -; d_gene: -; j_gene: TRBJ2-7; CDR3aa: CASSQDSARGSYEQYF; CDR3nt: TGCGCCAGCAGCCAAGATTCGGCTAGGGGGTCGTACGAGCAGTACTTC
v_gene: TRBV6-1; abundance: -; d_gene: TRBD1; j_gene: TRBJ2-5; CDR3aa: CASFTPGQDETQYF; CDR3nt: TGTGCCAGCTTCACACCGGGACAGGACGAGACCCAGTACTTC
v_gene: TRBV29-1; abundance: once; d_gene: -; j_gene: TRBJ2-5; CDR3aa: CSVVRVQETQYF; CDR3nt: TGCAGCGTTGTCAGGGTCCAAGAGACCCAGTACTTC
v_gene: TRBV11-2; abundance: -; d_gene: -; j_gene: TRBJ2-3; CDR3aa: CASSLLVDTQYF; CDR3nt: TGTGCCAGCAGCTTACTTGTGGATACGCAGTATTTT
v_gene: TRBV7-8; abundance: -; d_gene: TRBD2; j_gene: TRBJ2-2; CDR3aa: CASSLLAGVNTGELFF; CDR3nt: TGTGCCAGCAGCCTCCTAGCGGGGGTGAACACCGGGGAGCTGTTTTTT
v_gene: TRBV7-6; abundance: few; d_gene: TRBD2; j_gene: TRBJ2-7; CDR3aa: CASSSSRWPAGSYEQYF; CDR3nt: TGTGCCAGCAGCTCCTCCCGCTGGCCAGCGGGATCCTACGAGCAGTACTTC
v_gene: TRBV10-3; abundance: -; d_gene: -; j_gene: TRBJ2-7; CDR3aa: CAISDKQGSYEQYF; CDR3nt: TGTGCCATCAGTGATAAACAGGGATCCTACGAGCAGTACTTC
v_gene: TRBV7-9; abundance: -; d_gene: -; j_gene: TRBJ1-2; CDR3aa: CASSRRTVTYGYTF; CDR3nt: TGTGCCAGCAGCCGGAGGACGGTGACCTATGGCTACACCTTC
v_gene: TRBV28; abundance: -; d_gene: -; j_gene: TRBJ2-2; CDR3aa: CASSSPGGATGELFF; CDR3nt: TGTGCCAGCAGTTCCCCGGGTGGGGCCACCGGGGAGCTGTTTTTT
v_gene: TRBV2; abundance: -; d_gene: TRBD2; j_gene: TRBJ2-7; CDR3aa: CASSDLAGNYEQYF; CDR3nt: TGTGCCAGCAGTGATCTAGCGGGAAACTACGAGCAGTACTTC
v_gene: TRBV7-6; abundance: few; d_gene: -; j_gene: TRBJ2-7; CDR3aa: CASSLGVGTYEQYF; CDR3nt: TGTGCCAGCAGCTTAGGAGTAGGGACTTACGAGCAGTACTTC
v_gene: TRBV5-5; abundance: -; d_gene: TRBD1; j_gene: TRBJ1-5; CDR3aa: CASSLEIQGGLSNQPQHF; CDR3nt: TGTGCCAGCAGCTTGGAGATACAGGGGGGATTAAGCAATCAGCCCCAGCATTTT
v_gene: TRBV7-2; abundance: -; d_gene: TRBD1; j_gene: TRBJ1-4; CDR3aa: CASSFDRDNEKLFF; CDR3nt: TGTGCCAGCAGCTTCGACAGGGACAATGAAAAACTGTTTTTT
v_gene: TRBV30; abundance: few; d_gene: TRBD2; j_gene: TRBJ2-7; CDR3aa: CAWSSGRAYEQYF; CDR3nt: TGTGCCTGGAGTAGCGGGAGGGCCTACGAGCAGTACTTC
v_gene: TRBV6-1; abundance: -; d_gene: -; j_gene: TRBJ1-5; CDR3aa: CASSEVGGSNQPQHF; CDR3nt: TGTGCCAGCAGTGAAGTCGGCGGAAGCAATCAGCCCCAGCATTTT
v_gene: TRBV28; abundance: -; d_gene: TRBD1; j_gene: TRBJ1-4; CDR3aa: CASSIGQGDGEKLFF; CDR3nt: TGTGCCAGCAGTATAGGACAGGGGGATGGAGAAAAACTGTTTTTT
v_gene: TRBV5-4; abundance: -; d_gene: -; j_gene: TRBJ1-2; CDR3aa: CASSLAGQSYGYTF; CDR3nt: TGTGCCAGCAGCTTGGCCGGACAGTCCTATGGCTACACCTTC
v_gene: TRBV19; abundance: -; d_gene: TRBD1; j_gene: TRBJ1-2; CDR3aa: CASSTQGTGNYGYTF; CDR3nt: TGTGCCAGTAGTACTCAGGGGACAGGAAACTATGGCTACACCTTC
v_gene: TRBV4-1; abundance: -; d_gene: TRBD1; j_gene: TRBJ1-1; CDR3aa: CASSQVYGTGNTEAFF; CDR3nt: TGCGCCAGCAGCCAAGTATATGGGACAGGAAACACTGAAGCTTTCTTT
v_gene: TRBV5-6; abundance: -; d_gene: TRBD1; j_gene: TRBJ1-5; CDR3aa: CASSGRDRVSNQPQHF; CDR3nt: TGTGCCAGCAGCGGGAGGGACAGGGTAAGCAATCAGCCCCAGCATTTT
v_gene: TRBV19; abundance: -; d_gene: TRBD1; j_gene: TRBJ1-1; CDR3aa: CASSRDRREAFF; CDR3nt: TGTGCCAGTAGTAGGGACAGGAGAGAAGCTTTCTTT
v_gene: TRBV7-2; abundance: -; d_gene: -; j_gene: TRBJ2-7; CDR3aa: CASSLALGGSYEQYF; CDR3nt: TGTGCCAGCAGCTTAGCGCTGGGCGGGTCCTACGAGCAGTACTTC
v_gene: TRBV5-1; abundance: -; d_gene: TRBD1; j_gene: TRBJ1-2; CDR3aa: CASSEGQGAGYTF; CDR3nt: TGCGCCAGCAGCGAAGGACAGGGAGCTGGCTACACCTTC
v_gene: TRBV5-1; abundance: -; d_gene: -; j_gene: TRBJ1-4; CDR3aa: CASSLGARARANEKLFF; CDR3nt: TGCGCCAGCAGCTTGGGGGCCAGGGCTAGAGCTAATGAAAAACTGTTTTTT
v_gene: TRBV7-9; abundance: -; d_gene: TRBD2; j_gene: TRBJ2-7; CDR3aa: CASLGLAGSYEQYF; CDR3nt: TGTGCCAGCCTGGGGCTAGCGGGCTCCTACGAGCAGTACTTC
v_gene: TRBV15; abundance: -; d_gene: TRBD1; j_gene: TRBJ1-4; CDR3aa: CATGGQGREKLFF; CDR3nt: TGTGCCACCGGCGGACAGGGGAGAGAAAAACTGTTTTTT
v_gene: TRBV7-3; abundance: -; d_gene: -; j_gene: TRBJ2-1; CDR3aa: CASSSGSRNSYNEQFF; CDR3nt: TGTGCCAGCAGCTCCGGCTCTAGAAACTCCTACAATGAGCAGTTCTTC
v_gene: TRBV5-8; abundance: -; d_gene: TRBD1; j_gene: TRBJ2-3; CDR3aa: CASRPGQGYTDTQYF; CDR3nt: TGTGCCAGCAGACCGGGACAGGGGTACACAGATACGCAGTATTTT
v_gene: TRBV19; abundance: -; d_gene: TRBD1; j_gene: TRBJ1-4; CDR3aa: CASSPGTGNEKLFF; CDR3nt: TGTGCCAGTAGTCCCGGGACAGGTAATGAAAAACTGTTTTTT
v_gene: TRBV10-3; abundance: -; d_gene: -; j_gene: TRBJ2-6; CDR3aa: CAISSPERSGANVLTF; CDR3nt: TGTGCCATCAGTTCCCCTGAGCGCTCTGGGGCCAACGTCCTGACTTTC
v_gene: TRBV30; abundance: -; d_gene: TRBD1; j_gene: TRBJ2-7; CDR3aa: CAWSNTGGAPYEQYF; CDR3nt: TGTGCCTGGAGTAATACAGGGGGCGCCCCCTACGAGCAGTACTTC
v_gene: TRBV30; abundance: -; d_gene: TRBD2; j_gene: TRBJ2-3; CDR3aa: CAWSVGSGIDTQYF; CDR3nt: TGTGCCTGGAGCGTGGGTAGCGGGATAGATACGCAGTATTTT
v_gene: TRBV28; abundance: few; d_gene: TRBD1; j_gene: TRBJ2-6; CDR3aa: CAIRDRVSGANVLTF; CDR3nt: TGTGCCATCCGGGACAGGGTTTCTGGGGCCAACGTCCTGACTTTC
v_gene: TRBV9; abundance: -; d_gene: TRBD2; j_gene: TRBJ2-7; CDR3aa: CASSESGGPGEQYF; CDR3nt: TGTGCCAGCAGCGAATCGGGAGGCCCGGGCGAGCAGTACTTC
v_gene: TRBV5-8; abundance: once; d_gene: TRBD1; j_gene: TRBJ2-7; CDR3aa: CASSPQGFPYEQYF; CDR3nt: TGTGCCAGCAGCCCACAGGGGTTTCCCTACGAGCAGTACTTC
v_gene: TRBV2; abundance: -; d_gene: TRBD1; j_gene: TRBJ2-2; CDR3aa: CASTRQGYTGELFF; CDR3nt: TGTGCCAGCACCAGACAGGGGTACACCGGGGAGCTGTTTTTT
v_gene: TRBV5-1; abundance: -; d_gene: -; j_gene: TRBJ2-5; CDR3aa: CASSLVGGALEQYF; CDR3nt: TGCGCCAGCAGCTTGGTAGGCGGGGCCTTAGAGCAGTACTTC